This is a list of T cell receptor beta chains from one sample in a study of circulating CD8 cells and anti-PD-1 response in melanoma. TCRdb re-analysed the reads in MiXCR, keeping a single row per CDR3 protein. The profile shows under 400 distinct CDR3 sequences, approximately 15% of them singletons. Sequences were derived from CD8+ T cells from PBMCs, sampled at baseline or after one month of anti-PD-1 therapy (not recorded which). These receptors all stem from a human donor with melanoma. The CDR3 runs from the conserved cysteine through the conserved F or W. Each record gives: J gene, CDR3 length, clone size, V gene, D gene, CDR3 protein, CDR3 DNA. A D gene is named only where the DNA matches it firmly. Clone size is given for some rows only: seen once, a few or many times, or a class if the clone is expanded.

TRBJ1-4 14 - TRBV20-1 - CSARSTATNEKLFF TGCAGTGCTAGATCGACAGCAACTAATGAAAAACTGTTTTTT
TRBJ1-1 14 large TRBV12-5 - CASGLVTTGEEAFF TGTGCTAGTGGTTTGGTAACGACGGGTGAGGAAGCTTTCTTT
TRBJ2-5 17 medium-sized TRBV6-2/TRBV6-3 - CASSYSILQGGQETQYF TGTGCCAGCAGTTACTCGATATTACAGGGAGGCCAAGAGACCCAGTACTTC
TRBJ2-2 15 few TRBV27 - CASSYSFINTGELFF TGTGCCAGCAGTTATAGCTTTATCAACACCGGGGAGCTGTTTTTT
TRBJ2-1 15 medium-sized TRBV7-9 - CASSLAFYREGRQFF TGTGCCAGCAGCTTAGCGTTCTACAGGGAGGGACGGCAGTTCTTC
TRBJ1-1 12 large TRBV6-2/TRBV6-3 - CASSYSIGEAFF TGTGCCAGCAGTTACTCGATCGGAGAAGCTTTCTTT
TRBJ2-3 15 large TRBV11-2 TRBD2 CASSRTSGSTDTQYF TGTGCCAGCAGCCGGACTAGCGGTAGCACAGATACGCAGTATTTT
TRBJ1-6 13 medium-sized TRBV19 - CASKPGGDSPLHF TGTGCCAGTAAACCGGGAGGGGATTCACCCCTCCACTTT
TRBJ2-6 15 - TRBV5-6 - CASSFGDTGANVLTF TGTGCCAGCAGCTTTGGGGACACTGGGGCCAACGTCCTGACTTTC
TRBJ2-3 13 large TRBV7-2 - CASSLIASDTQYF TGTGCCAGCAGCTTAATCGCCTCAGATACGCAGTATTTT
TRBJ2-2 18 - TRBV7-9 - CASSLSDRVKVRTGELFF TGTGCCAGCAGCTTATCGGATAGGGTGAAAGTTCGCACCGGGGAGCTGTTTTTT
TRBJ1-1 13 - TRBV25-1 - CASTPGANTEAFF TGTGCAAGTACCCCCGGGGCTAACACTGAAGCTTTCTTT
TRBJ2-1 15 large TRBV19 - CASSPTGPVYNEQFF TGTGCCAGTAGCCCAACAGGGCCCGTATACAATGAGCAGTTCTTC
TRBJ2-7 13 large TRBV12-3/TRBV12-4 - CASSLGYRYEQYF TGTGCCAGCAGTTTAGGGTATCGGTACGAGCAGTACTTC
TRBJ2-7 11 large TRBV3-2 - CASSPKYEQYF TGTGCCAGCAGCCCCAAATACGAGCAGTACTTC
TRBJ2-5 17 large TRBV4-1 TRBD2 CASRPQPLAGGQETQYF TGCGCCAGCAGACCCCAGCCCCTAGCGGGGGGCCAAGAGACCCAGTACTTC
TRBJ2-1 13 medium-sized TRBV12-3/TRBV12-4 - CASSLSRIHEQFF TGTGCCAGCAGTTTATCTAGAATCCATGAGCAGTTCTTC
TRBJ2-7 14 medium-sized TRBV4-3 - CASSQQPRAYEQYF TGCGCCAGCAGCCAACAACCGAGGGCCTACGAGCAGTACTTC
TRBJ1-5 13 medium-sized TRBV30 - CAWSVQGNQPQHF TGTGCCTGGAGTGTACAGGGCAATCAGCCCCAGCATTTT
TRBJ2-3 16 medium-sized TRBV27 TRBD1 CASSFGGTGGADTQYF TGTGCCAGCAGTTTCGGGGGGACAGGGGGAGCAGATACGCAGTATTTT
TRBJ2-7 16 - TRBV28 - CASSLSGASGLYEQYF TGTGCCAGCAGTTTGTCGGGGGCCTCGGGGCTCTACGAGCAGTACTTC
TRBJ2-1 16 - TRBV2 - CASSDPSEATSDEQFF TGTGCCAGCAGTGATCCCTCCGAAGCCACGTCAGATGAGCAGTTCTTC
TRBJ1-1 17 large TRBV2 - CASRESLADSMNTEAFF TGTGCCAGCAGGGAAAGCCTAGCTGACTCCATGAACACTGAAGCTTTCTTT
TRBJ1-2 15 medium-sized TRBV2 - CASRVWDGTSNGYTF TGTGCCAGCAGGGTTTGGGACGGGACCTCTAATGGCTACACCTTC
TRBJ2-7 18 large TRBV7-2 - CASSLSGGTGPLPYEQYF TGTGCCAGCAGCCTCTCGGGGGGGACAGGGCCTCTCCCCTACGAGCAGTACTTC